Included here is one TCR beta chain sequence, with context. The sample is drawn from a study of blood T cell repertoires in COVID-19. About the study: Acute and convalescent COVID-19 samples came from the United States, Italy and Spain. In each case, the material was cDNA or gDNA derived from T cells, B-cell-depleted T cells, or PBMCs.

Seattle patients were enrolled while actively infected and followed longitudinally. Germline CDR1 LNHDA, CDR2 SQIVND (reference sequence). There are 13 residues in the CDR3. Trimming shortened V by 5 bases and J by 8 bases, and 12 bases separated the two germline ends. TCRdb's copy holds only in-frame clones and misses some; the assay was immunoSEQ multiplex PCR. The data hold tens of thousands of clones, with roughly 87% observed a single time. The TCR was taken from a man in his fifties with COVID-19, enrolled during active disease. J is TRBJ1-4 and V is TRBV19; D not resolved. Sequencing input: peripheral blood. This chain's CDR3 is CASSSVDFEKLFF. CDR3 nucleotide sequence: TGTGCCAGTAGTTCCGTGGACTTCGAAAAACTGTTTTTT.